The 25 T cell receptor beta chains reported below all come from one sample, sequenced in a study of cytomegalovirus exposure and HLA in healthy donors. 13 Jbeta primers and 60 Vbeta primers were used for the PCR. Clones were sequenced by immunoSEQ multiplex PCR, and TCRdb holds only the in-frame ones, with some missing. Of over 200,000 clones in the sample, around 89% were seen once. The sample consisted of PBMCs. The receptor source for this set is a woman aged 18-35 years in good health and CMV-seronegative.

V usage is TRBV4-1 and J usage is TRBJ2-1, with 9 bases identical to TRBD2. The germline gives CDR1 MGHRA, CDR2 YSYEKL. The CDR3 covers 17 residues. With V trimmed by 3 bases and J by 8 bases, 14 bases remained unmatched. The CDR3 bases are TGCGCCAGCAGCCAGGATTTCTTTGAACTAGCGGGTCATGAGCAGTTCTTC. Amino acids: CASSQDFFELAGHEQFF.

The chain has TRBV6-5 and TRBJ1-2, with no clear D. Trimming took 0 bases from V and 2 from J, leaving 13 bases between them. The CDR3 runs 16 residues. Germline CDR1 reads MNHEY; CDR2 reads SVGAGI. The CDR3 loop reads CASSYSNLRGNYGYTF. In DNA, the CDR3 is TGTGCCAGCAGTTACTCGAACCTCCGGGGAAACTATGGCTACACCTTC.

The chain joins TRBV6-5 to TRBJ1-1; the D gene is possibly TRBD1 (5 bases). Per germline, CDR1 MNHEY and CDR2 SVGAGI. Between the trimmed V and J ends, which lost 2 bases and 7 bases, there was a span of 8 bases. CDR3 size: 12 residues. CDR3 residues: CASSYPTDEAFF. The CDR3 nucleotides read TGTGCCAGCAGTTACCCGACAGATGAAGCTTTCTTT.

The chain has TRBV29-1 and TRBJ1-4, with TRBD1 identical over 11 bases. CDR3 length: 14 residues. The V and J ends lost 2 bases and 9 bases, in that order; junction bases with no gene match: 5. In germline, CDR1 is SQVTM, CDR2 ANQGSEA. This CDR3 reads CSVESGTGGQKLFF. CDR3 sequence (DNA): TGCAGCGTTGAATCAGGGACAGGGGGGCAAAAACTGTTTTTT.

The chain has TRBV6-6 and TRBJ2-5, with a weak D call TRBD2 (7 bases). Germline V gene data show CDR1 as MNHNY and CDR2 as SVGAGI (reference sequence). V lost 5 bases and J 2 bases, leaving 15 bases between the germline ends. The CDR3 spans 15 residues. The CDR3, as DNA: TGTGCCAGCAGTCGATCGAGCGGGACACAAGAGACCCAGTACTTC. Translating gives CASSRSSGTQETQYF.

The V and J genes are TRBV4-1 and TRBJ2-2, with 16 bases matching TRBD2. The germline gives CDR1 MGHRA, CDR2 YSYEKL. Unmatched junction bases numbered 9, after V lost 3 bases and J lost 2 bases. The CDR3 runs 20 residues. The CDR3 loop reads CASSHLGGLAGGLNTGELFF. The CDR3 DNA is TGCGCCAGCAGCCATCTTGGGGGACTAGCGGGGGGGCTTAACACCGGGGAGCTGTTTTTT.

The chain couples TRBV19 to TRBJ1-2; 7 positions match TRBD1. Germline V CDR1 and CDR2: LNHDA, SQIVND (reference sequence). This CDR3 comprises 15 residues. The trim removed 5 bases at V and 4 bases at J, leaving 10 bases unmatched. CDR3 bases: TGTGCCAGTAGTCGGACAAAACAGGGGTCCTATGGCTACACCTTC. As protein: CASSRTKQGSYGYTF.

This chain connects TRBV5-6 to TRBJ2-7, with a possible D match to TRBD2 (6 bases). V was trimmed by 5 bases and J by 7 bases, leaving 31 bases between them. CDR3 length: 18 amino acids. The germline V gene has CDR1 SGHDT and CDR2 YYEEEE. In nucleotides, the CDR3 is TGTGCCAGCAGTACAATCGCGGGGCCTCAATATTCTACGTGGGAGCAGTACTTC. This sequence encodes CASSTIAGPQYSTWEQYF.

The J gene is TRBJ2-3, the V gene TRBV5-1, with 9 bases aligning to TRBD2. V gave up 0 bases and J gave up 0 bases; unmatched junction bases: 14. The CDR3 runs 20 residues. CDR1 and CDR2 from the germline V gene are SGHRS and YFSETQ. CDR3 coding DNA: TGCGCCAGCAGCTTGGCCTCGAAGCTAGCGGGAATCCCTAGCACAGATACGCAGTATTTT. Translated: CASSLASKLAGIPSTDTQYF.

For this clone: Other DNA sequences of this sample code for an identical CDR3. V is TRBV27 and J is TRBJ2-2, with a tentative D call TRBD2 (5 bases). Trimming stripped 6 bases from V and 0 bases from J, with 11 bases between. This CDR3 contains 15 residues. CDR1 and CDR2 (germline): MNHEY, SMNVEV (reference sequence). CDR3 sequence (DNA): TGTGCCAGCAGCTGGGAGCCACCGAACACCGGGGAGCTGTTTTTT. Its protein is CASSWEPPNTGELFF.

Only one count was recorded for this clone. This chain's CDR3 is CASSGGGGPAHEQYF. Here the CDR3 DNA reads TGTGCCAGCAGCGGCGGCGGGGGACCCGCCCACGAGCAGTACTTC. The V gene is TRBV9, the J gene TRBJ2-7; 7 bases fit TRBD2. The CDR3 length is 15 residues. With V trimmed by 3 bases and J by 5 bases, 11 bases remained unmatched. Germline V CDR1 and CDR2: SGDLS, YYNGEE.

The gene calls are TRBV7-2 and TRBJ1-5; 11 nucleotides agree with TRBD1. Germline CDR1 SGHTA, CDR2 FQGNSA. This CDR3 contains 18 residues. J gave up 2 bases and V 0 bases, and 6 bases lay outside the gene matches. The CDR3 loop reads CASSLAGTGGWGNQPQHF. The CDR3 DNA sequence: TGTGCCAGCAGCTTAGCAGGGACAGGGGGTTGGGGCAATCAGCCCCAGCATTTT.

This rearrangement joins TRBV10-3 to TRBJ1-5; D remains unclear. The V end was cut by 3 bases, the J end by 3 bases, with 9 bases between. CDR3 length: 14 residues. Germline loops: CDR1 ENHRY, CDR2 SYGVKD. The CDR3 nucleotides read TGTGCCATCAGTGACCACAGTTTCAATCAGCCCCAGCATTTT. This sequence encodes CAISDHSFNQPQHF.

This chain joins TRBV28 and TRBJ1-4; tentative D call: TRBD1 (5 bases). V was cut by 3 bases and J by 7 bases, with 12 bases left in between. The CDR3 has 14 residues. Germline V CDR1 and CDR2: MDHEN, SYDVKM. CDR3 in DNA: TGTGCCAGCAGTTTCTCAGGGTCCGGTGAAAAACTGTTTTTT. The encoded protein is CASSFSGSGEKLFF.

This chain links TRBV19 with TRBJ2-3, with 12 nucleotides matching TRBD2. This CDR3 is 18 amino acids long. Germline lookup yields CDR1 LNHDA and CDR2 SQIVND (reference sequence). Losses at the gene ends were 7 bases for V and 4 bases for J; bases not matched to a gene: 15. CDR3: CASTPYSLAGGQADTQYF. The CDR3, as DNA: TGTGCCAGTACCCCTTATTCGCTAGCGGGGGGGCAGGCAGATACGCAGTATTTT.

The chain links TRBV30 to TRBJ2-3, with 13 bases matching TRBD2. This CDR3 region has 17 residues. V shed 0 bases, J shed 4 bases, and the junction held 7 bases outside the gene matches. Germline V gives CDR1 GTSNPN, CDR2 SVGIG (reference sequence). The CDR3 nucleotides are TGTGCCTGGAGTGTACGGCGGACTAGCGGGAGAGCAGATACGCAGTATTTT. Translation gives CAWSVRRTSGRADTQYF. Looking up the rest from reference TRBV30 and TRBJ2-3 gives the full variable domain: SQTIHQWPATLVQPVGSPLSLECTVEGTSNPNLYWYRQAAGRGLQLLFYSVGIGQISSEVPQNLSASRPQDRQFILSSKKLLLSDSGFYLCAWSVRRTSGRADTQYFGPGTRLTVL.

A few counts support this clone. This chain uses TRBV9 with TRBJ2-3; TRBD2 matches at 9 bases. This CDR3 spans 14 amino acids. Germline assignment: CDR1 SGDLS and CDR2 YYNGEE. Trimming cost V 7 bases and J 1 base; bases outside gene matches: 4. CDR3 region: CASGSGSGTDTQYF. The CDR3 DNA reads TGTGCCAGCGGTAGCGGGAGCGGCACAGATACGCAGTATTTT.

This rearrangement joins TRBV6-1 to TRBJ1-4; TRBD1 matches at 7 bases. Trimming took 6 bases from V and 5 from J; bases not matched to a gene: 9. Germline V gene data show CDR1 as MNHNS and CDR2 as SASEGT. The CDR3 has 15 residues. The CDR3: CASRPQTGRNEKLFF. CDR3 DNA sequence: TGTGCCAGCAGACCCCAGACAGGGCGAAATGAAAAACTGTTTTTT.

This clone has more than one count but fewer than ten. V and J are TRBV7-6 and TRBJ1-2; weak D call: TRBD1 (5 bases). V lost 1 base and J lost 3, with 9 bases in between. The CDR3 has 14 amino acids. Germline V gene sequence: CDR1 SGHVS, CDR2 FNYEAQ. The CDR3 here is CASSLVAGDYGYTF. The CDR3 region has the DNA TGTGCCAGCAGCTTAGTGGCGGGGGACTATGGCTACACCTTC.

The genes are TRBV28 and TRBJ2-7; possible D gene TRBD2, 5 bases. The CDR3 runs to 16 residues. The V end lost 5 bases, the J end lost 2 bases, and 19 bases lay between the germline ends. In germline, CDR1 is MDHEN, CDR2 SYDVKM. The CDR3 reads CASSDIRERVAYEQYF. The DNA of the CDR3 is TGTGCCAGCAGTGATATCCGAGAGAGGGTCGCCTACGAGCAGTACTTC. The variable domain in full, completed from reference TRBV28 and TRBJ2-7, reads DVKVTQSSRYLVKRTGEKVFLECVQDMDHENMFWYRQDPGLGLRLIYFSYDVKMKEKGDIPEGYSVSREKKERFSLILESASTNQTSMYLCASSDIRERVAYEQYFGPGTRLTVT.

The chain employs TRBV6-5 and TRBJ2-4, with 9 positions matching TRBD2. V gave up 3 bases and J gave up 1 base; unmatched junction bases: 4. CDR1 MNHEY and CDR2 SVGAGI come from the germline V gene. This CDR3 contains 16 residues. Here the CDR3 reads CASSYTSGRAKNIQYF. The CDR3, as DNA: TGTGCCAGCAGTTATACTAGCGGGCGGGCCAAAAACATTCAGTACTTC.

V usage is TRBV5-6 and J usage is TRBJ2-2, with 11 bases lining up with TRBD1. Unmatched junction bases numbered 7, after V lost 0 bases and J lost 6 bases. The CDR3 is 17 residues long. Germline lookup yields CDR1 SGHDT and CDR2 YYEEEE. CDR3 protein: CASSLGTGGAFSGELFF. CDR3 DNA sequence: TGTGCCAGCAGCTTGGGGACAGGGGGCGCCTTCTCCGGGGAGCTGTTTTTT.

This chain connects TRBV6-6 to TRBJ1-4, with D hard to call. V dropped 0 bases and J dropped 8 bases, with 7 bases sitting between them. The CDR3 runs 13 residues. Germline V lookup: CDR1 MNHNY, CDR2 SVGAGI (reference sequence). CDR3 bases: TGTGCCAGCAGTTACTCGTTCAGGGAAAAACTGTTTTTT. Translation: CASSYSFREKLFF.

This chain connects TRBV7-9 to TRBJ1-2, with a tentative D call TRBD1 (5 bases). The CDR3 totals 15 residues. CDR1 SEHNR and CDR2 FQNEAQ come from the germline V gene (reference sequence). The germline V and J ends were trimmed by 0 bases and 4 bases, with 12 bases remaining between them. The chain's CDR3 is CASSLARQDTYGYTF. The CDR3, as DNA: TGTGCCAGCAGCTTAGCGCGTCAGGACACCTATGGCTACACCTTC. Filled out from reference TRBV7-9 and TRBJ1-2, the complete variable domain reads DTGVSQNPRHKITKRGQNVTFRCDPISEHNRLYWYRQTLGQGPEFLTYFQNEAQLEKSRLLSDRFSAERPKGSFSTLEIQRTEQGDSAMYLCASSLARQDTYGYTFGSGTRLTVV.

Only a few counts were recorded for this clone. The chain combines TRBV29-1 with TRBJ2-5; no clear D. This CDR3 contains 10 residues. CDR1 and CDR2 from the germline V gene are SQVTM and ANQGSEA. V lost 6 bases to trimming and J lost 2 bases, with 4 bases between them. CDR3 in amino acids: CSVTQETQYF. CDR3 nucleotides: TGCAGCGTGACACAAGAGACCCAGTACTTC.